These 21 T cell receptor beta chains were sequenced from one sample in a study of post-analysis software for immune sequencing data (dated by TCRdb to about 2015). Broader findings and caveats from the paper: Patients showed significantly higher frequencies than controls for a handful of TRBV segments, among them TRBV5-6, TRBV5-1 and TRBV20-1.

These receptors have no known antigen. The library was produced with PCR. These reads were obtained on an Illumina HiSeq 2500. To reduce PCR and sequencing biases, unique molecular identifiers were built into the TCR beta cDNA libraries. TCRdb cleaned the public reads at Q25 with fastp, built clones with MiXCR and kept in-frame beta chains. Merged by CDR3 protein, the rows form single entries marked with the most common genes and DNA. Present in this sample are approximately 160,000 distinct CDR3 sequences, roughly 31% of which were seen just once. The top ten hold less than 1.6% of the sample. Input material: blood. The receptors originated from a girl under 18 with multiple sclerosis.

This clonotype was detected many times. This chain joins TRBV25-1 and TRBJ2-5; 7 bases line up with TRBD2. The CDR3 is 18 amino acids. After removal of 0 bases from V and 1 base from J, the junction contained 11 bases not matched to a gene. CDR1 and CDR2 from the germline V gene are MGHDK and SYGVNS. This CDR3 is CASSEYSASGNLQETQYF. The CDR3 nucleotides read TGTGCCAGCAGTGAATATAGCGCTAGCGGAAACCTCCAAGAGACCCAGTACTTC.

As for this clonotype: A much larger clone lies one base from this, so it may be a read error. The J gene is TRBJ2-1, the V gene TRBV12-3 or TRBV12-4; D is unclear. This CDR3 comprises 14 residues. V was clipped by 3 bases and J by 0 bases, with 6 bases between them. The CDR3 is CASSLANSYNEQFF. DNA for the CDR3: TGTGCCAGCAGTTTGGCGAACTCCTACAATGAGCAGTTCTTC.

This clonotype showed up many times. The chain uses TRBV7-2 and TRBJ2-3, with 10 bases fitting TRBD2. CDR1 and CDR2 (germline): SGHTA, FQGNSA. V trimming: 1 base; J trimming: 2 bases; junction bases outside the gene matches: 3. The CDR3 has 16 amino acids. CDR3 region: CASSLGTSGFTDTQYF. In nucleotides, the CDR3 is TGTGCCAGCAGCTTAGGGACTAGCGGATTCACAGATACGCAGTATTTT.

With respect to this clonotype: This may be a read error: a much more frequent sequence differs by one nucleotide. This chain connects TRBV12-3 or TRBV12-4 to TRBJ2-5, with D perhaps matching TRBD1 (5 bases). The length of the CDR3 is 14 residues. V was trimmed by 1 base and J by 11 bases, leaving 17 bases between them. The CDR3, as DNA: TGTGCCAGCAGTTTAGGAGACAGTCTGGGTGAGCAGTACTTC. Protein product: CASSLGDSLGEQYF.

Of note for this clonotype: This may arise from a read error, as a much more abundant clone is one base away. The chain joins TRBV10-3 to TRBJ2-1, with D possibly TRBD2 on 6 matching bases. The CDR3 length is 14 residues. CDR1 and CDR2 from the germline V gene are ENHRY and SYGVKD. The V gene lost 6 bases and the J gene lost 5 bases, with 14 bases spanning the gap. The CDR3 here is CAISGGQTHNEQFF. Here the CDR3 DNA reads TGTGCCATCAGCGGGGGTCAAACCCACAATGAGCAGTTCTTC.

V and J are TRBV5-1 and TRBJ2-1, with D unresolved. In germline, CDR1 is SGHRS, CDR2 YFSETQ. V dropped 7 bases and J dropped 0 bases, with 14 bases sitting between them. The CDR3 totals 15 residues. CDR3 sequence (DNA): TGCGCCAGCGGCCCTAGGGTGGGCTCCTACAATGAGCAGTTCTTC. This translates into CASGPRVGSYNEQFF.

To note about this clonotype: A much more abundant neighbour one base away suggests this may be a read error. This chain connects TRBV7-6 to TRBJ2-5; D might be TRBD2 (5 bases). CDR1 and CDR2 from the germline V gene are SGHVS and FNYEAQ. The CDR3 contains 16 residues. This CDR3 reads CACSLGMGATQETQYF. Here the CDR3 DNA reads TGTGCCTGCAGCTTAGGAATGGGAGCGACCCAAGAGACCCAGTACTTC. Variable domain in full (rest from reference TRBV7-6 and TRBJ2-5): GAGVSQSPRYKVTKRGQDVALRCDPISGHVSLYWYRQALGQGPEFLTYFNYEAQQDKSGLPNDRFSAERPEGSISTLTIQRTEQRDSAMYRCACSLGMGATQETQYFGPGTRLLVL.

In its sample, this clonotype was seen many times. The chain is built from TRBV29-1 and TRBJ1-2, with a weak D call TRBD1 (6 bases). CDR3 length: 11 residues. The ends were cut back, 2 bases at V and 8 bases at J, with 9 bases in the middle. Germline CDR1 and CDR2: SQVTM and ANQGSEA. The DNA for the CDR3 is TGCAGCGTTGAACGGCAGGGGGGCTACACCTTC. Amino acid sequence: CSVERQGGYTF.

The V and J genes are TRBV4-1 and TRBJ2-3; 12 bases align to TRBD2. The V and J ends lost 0 bases and 3 bases, in that order; junction bases with no gene match: 10. This CDR3 comprises 19 residues. The germline CDR1 and CDR2 sequences are MGHRA and YSYEKL. CDR3 nucleotide sequence: TGCGCCAGCAGCCAAGAGTGGACTAGCGGGATCGGGGCTACAGATACGCAGTATTTT. It codes for CASSQEWTSGIGATDTQYF.

This clonotype appeared many times. The CDR3 DNA reads as TGTGCCAGCAGCCCCTCCAAGCCGCGGCTAGCGCAGTATTTT. This sequence encodes CASSPSKPRLAQYF. The chain is built from TRBV6-5 and TRBJ2-3; D unresolved. Germline CDR1 and CDR2: MNHEY and SVGAGI. This CDR3 is built from 14 residues. V was shortened by 6 bases and J by 10 bases, with 20 bases between the two germline ends.

This chain connects TRBV5-1 to TRBJ1-2, with D possibly being TRBD1 (6 bases). This CDR3 region has 13 residues. Looked up from germline, CDR1 is SGHRS and CDR2 is YFSETQ. V dropped 4 bases and J dropped 7 bases, with 14 bases sitting between them. The DNA of the CDR3 is TGCGCCAGCAGCCTCCGACAGGCCCTTGGCTACACCTTC. Translating gives CASSLRQALGYTF.

This clonotype was found a few times. The V and J genes are TRBV6-5 and TRBJ1-1; no reliable D call. The V and J ends lost 0 bases and 1 base respectively, with 18 bases between them. This CDR3 region has 18 residues. The germline V gene encodes CDR1 MNHEY and CDR2 SVGAGI. CDR3 region: CASSYSIIQQGPNTEAFF. In DNA form, the CDR3 reads TGTGCCAGCAGTTACTCGATCATCCAGCAAGGGCCGAACACTGAAGCTTTCTTT.

The J gene is TRBJ2-1, the V gene TRBV20-1, with D possibly matching TRBD2 (6 bases). The ends were cut back, 6 bases at V and 4 bases at J, with 13 bases in the middle. Germline lookup yields CDR1 DFQATT and CDR2 SNEGSKA (reference sequence). CDR3 length: 13 residues. DNA of the CDR3: TGCAGTGCAAAGACTAGAAGATACAATGAGCAGTTCTTC. This codes for CSAKTRRYNEQFF.

This clonotype was seen a single time. A single base separates this from a much larger clone, so it may be a read error. The rearrangement links TRBV10-3 to TRBJ1-5; D call uncertain. This CDR3 comprises 14 residues. Germline-derived CDR1 and CDR2 are ENHRY and SYGVKD. Trimming stripped 10 bases from V and 3 bases from J, with 16 bases between. The chain's CDR3 is CATSVARDNQPQHF. In DNA form, the CDR3 reads TGTGCCACCTCGGTGGCGAGGGACAATCAGCCCCAGCATTTT.

The chain joins TRBV6-1 to TRBJ2-3, with D perhaps matching TRBD1 (6 bases). Germline V CDR1 and CDR2: MNHNS, SASEGT. CDR3 length: 15 amino acids. Trimming left V 2 bases short and J 0 bases short, with 9 bases between. The CDR3 sequence: CASSEQQGSTDTQYF. CDR3 bases: TGTGCCAGCAGTGAACAACAGGGAAGCACAGATACGCAGTATTTT.

This clonotype was counted at least ten times. The DNA for the CDR3 is TGCGCCAGCAGCCAAGTTTTAGGCGGCCGCTACTATGGCTACACCTTC. Translating gives CASSQVLGGRYYGYTF. The V and J genes are TRBV4-1 and TRBJ1-2; D is unclear. V lost 1 base, J lost 3 bases, and 15 bases lay in between. Germline-derived CDR1 and CDR2 are MGHRA and YSYEKL. This CDR3 has 16 residues.

The table lists this clonotype with many counts. The V gene is TRBV7-2, the J gene TRBJ2-3; maybe TRBD1 (5 bases). The CDR3 loop spans 13 amino acids. Germline V gene lookup returns CDR1 SGHTA and CDR2 FQGNSA. V lost 8 bases, J lost 9 bases, and 18 bases lay in between. The CDR3 DNA sequence: TGTGCCAGCCTACAGGCGGATACCCGGACGCAGTATTTT. Encoded protein: CASLQADTRTQYF.

A few counts support this clonotype. The chain carries TRBV5-1 and TRBJ2-3; D uncertain. Germline-derived CDR1 and CDR2 are SGHRS and YFSETQ. Trimming took 4 bases from V and 5 from J, leaving 14 bases between them. CDR3 size: 14 residues. The CDR3 sequence is CASSPTAPGDTQYF. CDR3 bases: TGCGCCAGCAGCCCCACCGCCCCGGGAGATACGCAGTATTTT.

V is TRBV30 and J is TRBJ2-7; TRBD2 matches at 8 bases. After removal of 1 base from V and 6 bases from J, the junction contained 5 bases not matched to a gene. This CDR3 comprises 13 residues. The V gene's germline CDR1 is GTSNPN and CDR2 SVGIG (reference sequence). CDR3 coding DNA: TGTGCCTGGAGTGGAGCGGGAGACTTCGAGCAGTACTTC. It codes for CAWSGAGDFEQYF. Drawing the rest from reference TRBV30 and TRBJ2-7, the complete variable domain is SQTIHQWPATLVQPVGSPLSLECTVEGTSNPNLYWYRQAAGRGLQLLFYSVGIGQISSEVPQNLSASRPQDRQFILSSKKLLLSDSGFYLCAWSGAGDFEQYFGPGTRLTVT.

On this clonotype: A read error may be the cause here, since a much bigger clone is one base away. V gene TRBV7-9 combines with J gene TRBJ2-7; 9 nucleotides align to TRBD2. Unmatched junction bases numbered 5, after V lost 8 bases and J lost 3 bases. Per the germline V gene, CDR1 is SEHNR and CDR2 is FQNEAQ (reference sequence). The CDR3 consists of 13 residues. The CDR3 is CASAYSGSYEQYF. DNA of the CDR3: TGTGCCAGCGCCTATAGCGGGAGCTACGAGCAGTACTTC.

The gene calls are TRBV6-2 or TRBV6-3 and TRBJ1-2; D unclear. The CDR3 spans 14 residues. The germline V gene encodes CDR1 MNHEY and CDR2 SVGEGT. Trimming removed 6 bases at V and 7 bases at J, with 18 bases between. DNA for the CDR3: TGTGCCAGCAGGCCAGGACCGCAGTTCTTTGGCTACACCTTC. It codes for CASRPGPQFFGYTF.